The 14 T cell receptor beta chains listed next were all sequenced from one sample in a study of PD-L1 blockade in urothelial cancer. The repertoire was sequenced with immunoSEQ multiplex PCR; TCRdb's copy has only in-frame clones and lacks some. This sample has tens of thousands of clones, with approximately 78% found just once. The sequencing here drew on PBMCs, taken around atezolizumab (anti-PD-L1) treatment. The receptors derive from an older man with urothelial cancer.

The V and J genes are TRBV5-4 and TRBJ1-4; D may be TRBD1 (6 bases). There are 16 residues in the CDR3. The germline V gene has CDR1 SGHNT and CDR2 YYREEE (reference sequence). V lost 1 base, J lost 7 bases, and 17 bases lay in between. The CDR3 loop is CASSLRQDSLGEKLFF. The CDR3 bases are TGTGCCAGCAGCTTGAGGCAGGACAGCCTCGGTGAAAAACTGTTTTTT.

V usage is TRBV7-7 and J usage is TRBJ2-2, with TRBD1 matching over 8 bases. CDR1 and CDR2 from the germline V gene are SSHAT and FNYEAQ (reference sequence). V shed 6 bases and J 1 base; nucleotides not matched to a gene: 4. The CDR3 has 15 amino acids. CDR3 residues: CASSPGQGNTGELFF. CDR3 sequence (DNA): TGTGCCAGCAGTCCAGGACAGGGGAACACCGGGGAGCTGTTTTTT.

The chain combines TRBV5-8 with TRBJ2-7, with 10 bases lining up with TRBD1. The V gene's germline CDR1 is SGHTS and CDR2 YDEGEE. The V gene end was trimmed by 4 bases and the J gene end by 3 bases; junction bases not matched to a gene: 13. The CDR3 consists of 17 residues. CDR3 region: CASSRPSTGGRRYEQYF. CDR3 coding DNA: TGTGCCAGCAGCCGCCCCTCGACAGGGGGCAGACGCTACGAGCAGTACTTC. Full variable domain (missing parts from reference TRBV5-8 and TRBJ2-7): EAGVTQSPTHLIKTRGQQATLRCSPISGHTSVYWYQQALGLGLQFLLWYDEGEERNRGNFPPRFSGRQFPNYSSELNVNALELEDSALYLCASSRPSTGGRRYEQYFGPGTRLTVT.

The V call is TRBV19, the J call TRBJ1-6, with D possibly TRBD1 on 6 matching bases. Germline-derived CDR1 and CDR2 are LNHDA and SQIVND (reference sequence). Trimming removed 8 bases at V and 4 bases at J, with 12 bases between. The CDR3 consists of 14 residues. DNA for the CDR3: TGTGCCAGTTCAGACGGACAGTATAATTCACCCCTCCACTTT. It translates to CASSDGQYNSPLHF.

J is TRBJ1-1 and V is TRBV7-9; D is possibly TRBD1 (5 bases). CDR1 SEHNR and CDR2 FQNEAQ come from the germline V gene (reference sequence). The CDR3 has 17 amino acids. The V and J ends lost 5 bases and 1 base respectively, with 20 bases between them. This CDR3 is CASSKMSGGRGNTEAFF. Here the CDR3 DNA reads TGTGCCAGCAGCAAGATGTCCGGAGGGAGGGGGAACACTGAAGCTTTCTTT.

V and J are TRBV10-3 and TRBJ1-4, with D maybe TRBD1 (6 bases). Germline V gene lookup returns CDR1 ENHRY and CDR2 SYGVKD. Trimming left V 6 bases short and J 0 bases short, with 11 bases between. The CDR3 consists of 15 residues. This chain's CDR3 is CAIRGGLTTNEKLFF. CDR3 coding DNA: TGTGCCATCAGGGGGGGGCTGACAACTAATGAAAAACTGTTTTTT.

V usage is TRBV25-1 and J usage is TRBJ2-5; tentatively, D is TRBD2 (6 bases). CDR1 is MGHDK, CDR2 SYGVNS, per germline. This CDR3 has 14 amino acids. Trimming cost V 4 bases and J 5 bases, with 14 bases left between them. The CDR3 loop is CASSVPGALETQYF. CDR3 DNA: TGTGCCAGCAGTGTGCCGGGAGCTTTGGAGACCCAGTACTTC.

The genes are TRBV4-3 and TRBJ2-7; D possibly corresponds to TRBD1 (6 bases). The germline CDR1 and CDR2 sequences are LGHNA and YSLEER. The CDR3 is 16 amino acids. Trimming took off 0 bases at V and 2 bases at J, with 14 bases between the two ends. CDR3 residues: CASSQDLGASTYEQYF. The CDR3 DNA reads TGCGCCAGCAGCCAAGATCTGGGGGCTTCAACCTACGAGCAGTACTTC.

This chain uses TRBV9 with TRBJ2-3; maybe TRBD1 (6 bases). Trimming cost V 2 bases and J 6 bases, with 10 bases left between them. This CDR3 region has 13 residues. Germline loops: CDR1 SGDLS, CDR2 YYNGEE. CDR3 in amino acids: CASSVTGTDTQYF. Here the CDR3 DNA reads TGTGCCAGCAGCGTCACAGGGACCGATACGCAGTATTTT.

This clone appeared a few times. This chain joins TRBV19 and TRBJ1-2; the match to TRBD1 covers 8 bases. The V segment lost 4 bases and the J segment 7 bases; nucleotides outside the gene matches: 8. The V gene's germline CDR1 is LNHDA and CDR2 SQIVND (reference sequence). The CDR3 totals 14 residues. In DNA form, the CDR3 reads TGTGCCAGTAGTACCTCCCCGACAGGGGTTGGCTACACCTTC. This codes for CASSTSPTGVGYTF.

The chain carries TRBV18 and TRBJ1-5; 9 bases line up with TRBD1. The CDR3 has 15 residues. Per the germline V gene, CDR1 is KGHSH and CDR2 is LQKENI. The V gene end was trimmed by 0 bases and the J gene end by 4 bases; junction bases not matched to a gene: 1. The CDR3 region has the DNA TGTGCCAGCTCACCACCGACAGGGGGGAATCAGCCCCAGCATTTT. Protein product: CASSPPTGGNQPQHF.

The gene calls are TRBV28 and TRBJ1-4; 7 bases are shared with TRBD1. The V gene's germline CDR1 is MDHEN and CDR2 SYDVKM. The CDR3 contains 14 residues. V was pared by 7 bases and J by 8 bases, with 10 bases of the junction left unmatched. The chain's CDR3 is CASTELSGGEKLFF. CDR3 coding DNA: TGTGCCAGCACCGAACTGTCAGGGGGAGAAAAACTGTTTTTT.

The V and J genes are TRBV5-6 and TRBJ2-5, with D possibly matching TRBD2 (6 bases). V lost 5 bases and J lost 11, with 16 bases in between. Germline V gene lookup returns CDR1 SGHDT and CDR2 YYEEEE. The CDR3 sequence is 12 residues long. The CDR3 reads CASSVLSGEQYF. CDR3 coding DNA: TGTGCCAGCAGTGTCCTCTCGGGGGAGCAGTACTTC.

The chain is built from TRBV6-1 and TRBJ2-3; 7 nucleotides agree with TRBD1. V shed 6 bases and J 5 bases; nucleotides not matched to a gene: 8. This CDR3 has 14 residues. Germline V CDR1 and CDR2: MNHNS, SASEGT. The CDR3 sequence: CASSQRHRGDTQYF. In DNA, the CDR3 is TGTGCCAGCAGCCAACGCCACAGGGGAGATACGCAGTATTTT.